Presented here are 11 T cell receptor beta chains from one specimen sequenced in a study of cytomegalovirus exposure and HLA in healthy donors. The PCR was carried out with 60 Vbeta primers and 13 Jbeta primers. Clones were read by immunoSEQ multiplex PCR, and TCRdb kept only the in-frame ones, dropping some. Of approximately 120,000 clones listed, 73% are singletons. Input material: PBMCs. Source of these receptors: a man aged 35 to 55 in good health and CMV-seronegative.

The genes are TRBV4-3 and TRBJ2-1; 8 bases agree with TRBD2. The CDR3 runs 16 residues. After removal of 4 bases from V and 3 bases from J, the junction contained 8 bases not matched to a gene. From germline, CDR1 is LGHNA and CDR2 YSLEER. CDR3 DNA: TGCGCCAGCAGCCTTAGTACTAGCGGAGACTACAATGAGCAGTTCTTC. Amino acids: CASSLSTSGDYNEQFF.

The rearrangement links TRBV28 to TRBJ2-3; D uncertain. Germline assignment: CDR1 MDHEN and CDR2 SYDVKM. V was cut by 10 bases and J by 4 bases, with 18 bases left in between. There are 14 residues in the CDR3. CDR3 amino acids: CAIQYAGSADTQYF. For the CDR3, the DNA is TGTGCCATCCAATACGCAGGAAGTGCAGATACGCAGTATTTT. The variable domain in full, completed from reference TRBV28 and TRBJ2-3, reads DVKVTQSSRYLVKRTGEKVFLECVQDMDHENMFWYRQDPGLGLRLIYFSYDVKMKEKGDIPEGYSVSREKKERFSLILESASTNQTSMYLCAIQYAGSADTQYFGPGTRLTVL.

The chain couples TRBV11-2 to TRBJ2-7, with D perhaps matching TRBD2 (5 bases). The CDR3 extends over 12 amino acids. Germline V lookup: CDR1 SGHAT, CDR2 FQNNGV. V dropped 7 bases and J dropped 0 bases, with 7 bases sitting between them. CDR3 sequence (DNA): TGTGCCAGCACTGAGGGCTCCTACGAGCAGTACTTC. It is translated as CASTEGSYEQYF.

This clone was detected only a few times. CDR3 nucleotides: TGTGCCAGCAGCTTAGGTATCGGGGGTCGAGAGACCCAGTACTTC. This encodes CASSLGIGGRETQYF. This chain connects TRBV7-9 to TRBJ2-5, with D possibly TRBD2 on 6 matching bases. CDR1 and CDR2 from the germline V gene are SEHNR and FQNEAQ (reference sequence). V shed 1 base and J shed 4 bases, with 13 bases lying between them. The CDR3 runs 15 residues.

This clone was detected only a few times. The chain combines TRBV7-3 with TRBJ2-3; D is ambiguous. The CDR3 length is 14 residues. The V gene lost 1 base and the J gene lost 2 bases, with 7 bases spanning the gap. Germline values: CDR1 SGHTA, CDR2 FQGTGA. Written as DNA, the CDR3 is TGTGCCAGCAGCTTAAGCGGCCCCACAGATACGCAGTATTTT. Amino acids: CASSLSGPTDTQYF.

The gene calls are TRBV4-3 and TRBJ1-3; 11 nucleotides line up with TRBD1. Germline CDR1 reads LGHNA; CDR2 reads YSLEER. The length of the CDR3 is 18 residues. V shed 0 bases and J 3 bases; nucleotides not matched to a gene: 7. The CDR3 protein is CASSQDRRTGGGGNTIYF. The CDR3, as DNA: TGCGCCAGCAGCCAAGATCGGCGGACAGGGGGCGGTGGAAACACCATATATTTT.

The chain recombines TRBV6-5 with TRBJ2-1; 7 bases line up with TRBD1. The CDR3 extends over 15 amino acids. Trimming removed 5 bases from V and 3 bases from J; junction bases left unmatched: 7. Germline V gene data show CDR1 as MNHEY and CDR2 as SVGAGI. CDR3 in DNA: TGTGCCAGCAGTACGGGACAGACTAACTACAATGAGCAGTTCTTC. Protein product: CASSTGQTNYNEQFF.

The chain couples TRBV5-5 to TRBJ2-6; TRBD1 matches at 12 bases. Germline CDR1 and CDR2: SGHKS and YYEKEE (reference sequence). Trimming took 5 bases from V and 1 from J; bases not matched to a gene: 10. The CDR3 sequence is 19 residues long. CDR3 protein: CASRRGQGAYLSGANVLTF. CDR3 sequence (DNA): TGTGCCAGCAGGAGGGGACAGGGGGCGTATTTGTCTGGGGCCAACGTCCTGACTTTC.

The chain carries TRBV5-8 and TRBJ2-6; the match to TRBD1 covers 8 bases. The CDR3 contains 17 residues. V lost 2 bases and J lost 2; bases outside the gene matches: 6. The V gene's germline CDR1 is SGHTS and CDR2 YDEGEE. The CDR3 DNA reads as TGTGCCAGCAGCTTACAGGCAGGGGGCACTGGGGCCAACGTCCTGACTTTC. It yields the protein CASSLQAGGTGANVLTF.

This sequence joins TRBV4-3 and TRBJ2-1; 8 positions agree with TRBD2. V gave up 5 bases and J gave up 7 bases; unmatched junction bases: 7. The germline V gene encodes CDR1 LGHNA and CDR2 YSLEER. The CDR3 has 14 amino acids. The CDR3 region is CASSSRGGLNEQFF. The CDR3 nucleotides are TGCGCCAGCAGCTCCCGGGGGGGCCTGAATGAGCAGTTCTTC.

This chain joins TRBV9 and TRBJ2-5, with D perhaps TRBD2 (6 bases). Germline CDR1 reads SGDLS; CDR2 reads YYNGEE. V lost 4 bases and J 1 base, leaving 11 bases between the germline ends. This CDR3 has 14 residues. This chain's CDR3 is CASSSGTSQETQYF. The CDR3 region has the DNA TGTGCCAGCAGCTCTGGGACTTCCCAAGAGACCCAGTACTTC.